The rows below give T cell receptor beta chains drawn from one sample of a study of cytomegalovirus exposure and HLA in healthy donors. Generated by immunoSEQ multiplex PCR, the TCRdb table keeps only in-frame clones and is missing some. This table holds about 270,000 clones, roughly two thirds found once. The sample was PBMCs. The source is a female donor in good health and CMV-seronegative. Both conserved end residues are part of each CDR3. The D gene is left open where the match is weak. Some rows have no size entry. The others give once, few or many, or a class for an expanded clone.

j_call clone_size d_call v_call cdr3_aa cdr3_nt
TRBJ2-7 - TRBD2 TRBV6-6 CASSYPASGYEQYF TGTGCCAGCAGTTACCCGGCTAGCGGGTACGAGCAGTACTTC
TRBJ1-6 - - TRBV27 CASSFFSAGAISPLHF TGTGCCAGCAGTTTTTTTTCCGCAGGGGCCATTTCACCCCTCCACTTT
TRBJ2-3 - - TRBV6-5 CASCRTGVGTDTQYF TGTGCCAGCTGTAGGACGGGAGTGGGCACAGATACGCAGTATTTT
TRBJ2-7 - TRBD1 TRBV7-9 CSSSFGTGRHEQYF TGTTCCAGCAGCTTTGGGACAGGGCGTCACGAGCAGTACTTC
TRBJ2-2 - - TRBV2 CASRKDIANTGELFF TGTGCCAGCAGAAAGGACATAGCGAACACCGGGGAGCTGTTTTTT
TRBJ2-7 - TRBD2 TRBV7-8 CASRPGTSSYEQYF TGTGCCAGCAGACCCGGGACTAGCTCCTACGAGCAGTACTTC
TRBJ2-3 once - TRBV5-1 CASSFGTLTDTQYF TGCGCCAGCAGCTTCGGGACTCTCACAGATACGCAGTATTTT
TRBJ1-5 few - TRBV6-5 CASSFDRNQPQHF TGTGCCAGCAGTTTCGACAGGAATCAGCCCCAGCATTTT
TRBJ2-1 - - TRBV9 CASSVGQAYNEQFF TGTGCCAGCAGCGTAGGCCAGGCCTACAATGAGCAGTTCTTC
TRBJ1-1 - - TRBV11-3 CASSSQGVNTEAFF TGTGCCAGCAGCTCCCAAGGGGTAAACACTGAAGCTTTCTTT
TRBJ1-3 few - TRBV9 CASSVWEGVSNSGNTIYF TGTGCCAGCAGCGTGTGGGAGGGCGTCTCAAACTCTGGAAACACCATATATTTT
TRBJ2-1 - - TRBV5-6 CAGSITSSEQFF TGTGCCGGCAGCATTACTAGCAGTGAGCAGTTCTTC
TRBJ2-1 few - TRBV27 CASTAVGASSYNEQFF TGTGCCAGCACCGCGGTAGGGGCGAGCTCCTACAATGAGCAGTTCTTC
TRBJ2-7 - - TRBV9 CASSVADRSYEQYF TGTGCCAGCAGCGTAGCAGACAGATCTTACGAGCAGTACTTC
TRBJ1-1 - - TRBV7-8 CASSPFPGEASF TGTGCCAGCAGCCCATTTCCGGGTGAAGCTTCCTTT
TRBJ1-5 few TRBD1 TRBV4-1 CASSPRTGVNQPQHF TGCGCCAGCAGCCCTCGGACAGGGGTTAATCAGCCCCAGCATTTT
TRBJ2-7 - TRBD2 TRBV27 CASSLSLRERGEQYF TGTGCCAGCAGTTTATCTCTGCGGGAGCGAGGCGAGCAGTACTTC
TRBJ1-1 - - TRBV9 CASSVAGPEAFF TGTGCCAGCAGCGTAGCTGGCCCGGAAGCTTTCTTT
TRBJ2-7 - - TRBV11-3 CASSLEHGLAGYGVNF TGTGCCAGCAGCTTAGAGCATGGGCTAGCCGGGTACGGGGTGAACTTC
TRBJ2-7 - TRBD1 TRBV27 CASSLSGTGGYEQYF TGTGCCAGCAGTTTATCCGGGACAGGGGGCTACGAGCAGTACTTC
TRBJ1-1 - - TRBV5-1 CASSPPTLTEAFF TGCGCCAGCAGCCCCCCTACGCTAACTGAAGCTTTCTTT
TRBJ1-2 - TRBD1 TRBV28 CASSPPGTGEDGYTF TGTGCCAGCAGTCCTCCCGGGACAGGGGAGGATGGCTACACCTTC
TRBJ2-7 - - TRBV27 CASSFLSSYEQYF TGTGCCAGCAGTTTCCTATCGTCCTACGAGCAGTACTTC
TRBJ1-2 few - TRBV27 CASSLSGQHGYTF TGTGCCAGCAGTTTATCCGGACAACATGGCTACACCTTC
TRBJ1-2 - TRBD1 TRBV29-1 CSVDPAGQGLGYTF TGCAGCGTTGACCCCGCGGGACAGGGGTTAGGCTACACCTTC
TRBJ2-7 - TRBD1 TRBV12-5 CASGFGDRGPDEQYF TGTGCTAGTGGTTTCGGGGACAGGGGGCCGGACGAGCAGTACTTC
TRBJ1-3 - - TRBV6-5 CASSYDSAPGNTIYF TGTGCCAGCAGTTACGACTCAGCCCCTGGAAACACCATATATTTT
TRBJ2-4 - - TRBV28 CASSPTGLAKNIQYF TGTGCCAGCAGTCCTACAGGCTTAGCCAAAAACATTCAGTACTTC
TRBJ2-5 - - TRBV6-6 CASSSTGTKTQYF TGTGCCAGCAGCTCTACAGGGACGAAGACCCAGTACTTC
TRBJ1-6 - TRBD1 TRBV19 CASSIDETGVGSPLHF TGTGCCAGTAGTATAGATGAAACAGGGGTCGGTTCACCCCTCCACTTT
TRBJ1-5 - TRBD1 TRBV2 CASTRTGDGNQPQHF TGTGCCAGCACCCGGACAGGGGATGGCAATCAGCCCCAGCATTTT
TRBJ1-4 - - TRBV6-1 CASSGMTGQSEKLFF TGTGCCAGCAGTGGGATGACAGGACAGAGTGAAAAACTGTTTTTT
TRBJ2-1 once - TRBV19 CASSIGGLVEQFF TGTGCCAGTAGTATAGGGGGCCTAGTTGAGCAGTTCTTC
TRBJ2-1 - - TRBV28 CASSSGLAREQFF TGTGCCAGCAGTTCCGGACTCGCTCGGGAGCAGTTCTTC
TRBJ1-5 - TRBD1 TRBV27 CASSPGTGGLPQHF TGTGCCAGCAGTCCGGGGACAGGGGGCTTGCCCCAGCATTTT
TRBJ1-3 - - TRBV4-2 CASSQDQGSGNTIYF TGTGCCAGCAGCCAAGATCAGGGCTCTGGAAACACCATATATTTT
TRBJ2-7 - - TRBV18 CASSTGTSSYGQYF TGTGCCAGCTCAACCGGGACAAGTTCCTACGGGCAGTACTTC
TRBJ2-2 once - TRBV7-3 CASSLMESGELFF TGTGCCAGCAGCTTAATGGAGTCCGGGGAGCTGTTTTTT
TRBJ2-7 - - TRBV21-1 CASSKAGTGFDSYEQYF TGTGCCAGCAGCAAAGCCGGGACAGGTTTCGACTCCTACGAGCAGTACTTC
TRBJ2-3 - TRBD2 TRBV11-1 CASRQGLAGDTDTQYF TGTGCCAGCAGACAAGGACTAGCGGGAGATACAGATACGCAGTATTTT
TRBJ1-1 - - TRBV2 CASSTTAMNTEAFF TGTGCCAGCAGTACGACAGCCATGAACACTGAAGCTTTCTTT
TRBJ2-3 - - TRBV5-1 CASSLAGADTQYF TGCGCCAGCAGCTTGGCAGGGGCAGATACGCAGTATTTT
TRBJ2-7 - - TRBV7-8 CASSSLLPYEQYF TGTGCCAGCAGCTCCCTCCTCCCCTACGAGCAGTACTTC
TRBJ2-5 - - TRBV6-4 CASSAQTVEEQYF TGTGCCAGCAGTGCCCAGACCGTAGAGGAGCAGTACTTC
TRBJ2-7 - - TRBV7-8 CASSSSAGYEQYF TGTGCCAGCAGCTCCTCAGCGGGCTACGAGCAGTACTTC
TRBJ2-3 once TRBD2 TRBV5-1 CASSWRTSGSLDTQYF TGCGCCAGCAGTTGGAGGACTAGCGGGAGTTTGGATACGCAGTATTTT
TRBJ1-6 - TRBD1 TRBV27 CASSSRQGDNSPLHF TGTGCCAGCAGTTCGCGACAGGGTGATAATTCACCCCTCCACTTT
TRBJ1-2 - - TRBV5-5 CASSTGINYGYTF TGTGCCAGCAGTACAGGGATTAACTATGGCTACACCTTC
TRBJ1-2 - TRBD1 TRBV28 CASSWGQARFNYGYTF TGTGCCAGCAGTTGGGGACAGGCGAGATTTAACTATGGCTACACCTTC
TRBJ2-2 - - TRBV7-2 CATRTQIVGAGELFF TGTGCCACCCGGACCCAAATAGTGGGAGCCGGGGAGCTGTTTTTT
TRBJ2-5 - TRBD2 TRBV7-9 CASSFPKTSGDEETQYF TGTGCCAGCAGCTTTCCTAAGACTAGCGGGGATGAAGAGACCCAGTACTTC
TRBJ1-1 - - TRBV11-3 CASSFGGNTEAFF TGTGCCAGCAGCTTCGGAGGGAACACTGAAGCTTTCTTT
TRBJ2-3 - TRBD1 TRBV7-3 CASSSTGGAADTQYF TGTGCCAGCAGCTCAACAGGGGGCGCGGCTGATACGCAGTATTTT
TRBJ1-1 - - TRBV11-2 CASIRGGYDTEAFF TGTGCCAGCATCAGAGGTGGGTATGACACTGAAGCTTTCTTT
TRBJ2-3 - - TRBV11-3 CASSSGLRDTDTQYF TGTGCCAGCAGCTCCGGACTGAGGGACACAGATACGCAGTATTTT
TRBJ1-3 - - TRBV5-4 CASSLQSRGNTIYF TGTGCCAGCAGCTTGCAATCCAGAGGAAACACCATATATTTT
TRBJ2-7 - TRBD2 TRBV6-5 CASSYPRTSGSYEQYF TGTGCCAGCAGTTACCCCCGGACTAGCGGGAGCTACGAGCAGTACTTC
TRBJ2-3 - TRBD2 TRBV4-2 CASSQQLAAGGTDTQYF TGTGCCAGCAGCCAACAGCTAGCGGCGGGGGGCACAGATACGCAGTATTTT
TRBJ1-1 - TRBD1 TRBV30 CAWNGSPGTGDVMNTEAFF TGTGCCTGGAACGGTTCACCCGGGACAGGGGACGTCATGAACACTGAAGCTTTCTTT